This TCR beta chain derives from a study of cytomegalovirus exposure and HLA in healthy donors. Sampled while nominally healthy, donors likely had unrecorded immune exposures. With 60 Vbeta and 13 Jbeta primers, the PCR was carried out. The table came from immunoSEQ multiplex PCR; TCRdb's copy has only in-frame clones and leaves some out. This table lists roughly 55,000 clones. Comments on this clone: The antigen remains unidentified.

Study-wide findings and caveats: The study put 150 or so TCR beta chains on its list as cytomegalovirus-associated. At a 0.05 false discovery rate, a later analysis found around 17,000 TCR beta sequences to be associated with HLA alleles. More clonal expansion characterized HLA-associated TCR beta chains than equally common others in a later analysis.

Germline V lookup: CDR1 SGHAT, CDR2 FQDESV (reference sequence). The V end was cut by 3 bases, the J end by 3 bases, with 14 bases between. This CDR3 comprises 15 residues. The source is a woman aged 50 to 60 in good health and CMV-seropositive. Source material: PBMCs. The chain joins TRBV11-1 to TRBJ1-1, with D maybe TRBD1 (5 bases). This CDR3 reads CASSFVVSGDTEAFF. CDR3 sequence (DNA): TGTGCCAGCAGCTTCGTAGTGTCGGGGGACACTGAAGCTTTCTTT.